A selection of T cell receptor beta chains follows, all from one sample in a study of blood T cell repertoires in COVID-19. The assay was immunoSEQ multiplex PCR, and TCRdb's table has in-frame clones only and misses some. Here the sample spans fewer than 200,000 clones, 76% being singletons. Sequenced material: peripheral blood. These receptors were collected from a woman over 75 with acute or convalescent COVID-19. Each CDR3 is given with its conserved first and last residue. The D gene is left open where the match is weak. Size values are once, few and many counts, or a class for expanded clones, and some rows have none.

j_call,v_call,clone_size,d_call,cdr3_nt,cdr3_aa
TRBJ2-7,TRBV6-5,.,.,TGCCCCGGTTTAGCCTACGAGCAGTACTTC,CPGLAYEQYF
TRBJ1-1,TRBV10-3,.,.,TGTGCCACCCAACCGGGGGGGACACCTTACACTGAAGCTTTCTTT,CATQPGGTPYTEAFF
TRBJ1-3,TRBV11-2,.,.,TGTGCCAGCAGCCCACTTAGAAACACCATATATTTT,CASSPLRNTIYF
TRBJ2-3,TRBV19,.,TRBD2,TGTGCCAGTTCTAGCGGGGCTAGCACAGATACGCAGTATTTT,CASSSGASTDTQYF
TRBJ1-5,TRBV6-2/TRBV6-3,.,TRBD1,TGTGCCAGCAGTAGGACCCAGGGGGATAGCAATCAGCCCCAGCATTTT,CASSRTQGDSNQPQHF
TRBJ1-1,TRBV27,few,.,TGTGCCAGCAGTACGGGGAGGAACACTGAAGCTTTCTTT,CASSTGRNTEAFF
TRBJ2-3,TRBV18,.,TRBD1,TGTGCCAGCTCACCATACAGGGGGTCCACAGATACGCAGTATTTT,CASSPYRGSTDTQYF
TRBJ2-1,TRBV29-1,.,.,TGCAGCGTTACCACAGGGAGTGAGGAGCAGTTCTTC,CSVTTGSEEQFF
TRBJ1-5,TRBV19,.,.,TGTGCCAGTAACCGGGGAAATAGCAATCAGCCCCAGCATTTT,CASNRGNSNQPQHF
TRBJ1-2,TRBV7-9,.,TRBD1,TGTGCCAGCAGCCCCCGGAGGGACGGGACAGGGGGACCTGGGTATGGCTACACCTTC,CASSPRRDGTGGPGYGYTF
TRBJ2-1,TRBV6-1,.,TRBD2,TGTGCCAGCAGTGAAATTGGGACTAGCGGGGACAATGAGCAGTTCTTC,CASSEIGTSGDNEQFF
TRBJ1-2,TRBV6-2/TRBV6-3,.,TRBD1,TGTGCCAGCAGTTACTCCGGACAGGGCTATGGCTACACCTTC,CASSYSGQGYGYTF
TRBJ2-3,TRBV6-6,.,TRBD2,TGTGCCAGCAGTTCCTGGACTAGCGGGGGGGCAAATACGCAGTATTTT,CASSSWTSGGANTQYF
TRBJ2-7,TRBV29-1,.,TRBD1,TGCAGCGTTATGGGACAGGGTTCTCACGAGCAGTACTTC,CSVMGQGSHEQYF
TRBJ1-3,TRBV7-2,.,TRBD1,TGTGCCAGCAGCTTGGGCGGGACAGGAGGAAACACCATATATTTT,CASSLGGTGGNTIYF
TRBJ1-2,TRBV5-1,.,.,TGCGCCAGCAGCTTGGGGGACATCGTCTATGGCTACACCTTC,CASSLGDIVYGYTF
TRBJ2-7,TRBV7-9,.,TRBD2,TGTGCCAGCAGCCCCCGCGGTAGCGGGAGTTCCTACGAGCAGTACTTC,CASSPRGSGSSYEQYF
TRBJ2-3,TRBV25-1,.,TRBD1,TGTGCCAGCAGTGAACAGACAGGGTACACAGATACGCAGTATTTT,CASSEQTGYTDTQYF
TRBJ1-2,TRBV30,.,.,TGTGCCTGGAGTGTCCCACGGGCGGGGGGCGGAGGCTACACCTTC,CAWSVPRAGGGGYTF
TRBJ2-1,TRBV4-2,.,TRBD2,TGTGCCAGCAGCCAACAAATAGGGCTAGCGGCCAACAATGAGCAGTTCTTC,CASSQQIGLAANNEQFF
TRBJ1-3,TRBV7-9,.,TRBD1,TGTGCCAGCAGCTTAGCAGGGGGCTCAGGAAACACCATATATTTT,CASSLAGGSGNTIYF
TRBJ1-2,TRBV12-3/TRBV12-4,few,.,TGTGCCAGCAGTTTTTCGGGGAGTGGCTACACCTTC,CASSFSGSGYTF
TRBJ2-7,TRBV7-9,.,TRBD1,TGTGCCAGCAGCATAGGAAGGGACAGACCCTCCTACGAGCAGTACTTC,CASSIGRDRPSYEQYF
TRBJ2-3,TRBV7-2,.,.,TGTGCCAGCAGCGGCAGACAGACAGATACGCAGTATTTT,CASSGRQTDTQYF
TRBJ1-6,TRBV24-1,.,TRBD1,TGTGCCACCAGTGATTTGAACAGGGGAAGTAGTTCACCCCTCCACTTT,CATSDLNRGSSSPLHF
TRBJ1-1,TRBV3-1/TRBV3-2,.,.,TGTGCCAGCAGCCACCTCAGGCGTCAGGGTGAAGCTTTCTTT,CASSHLRRQGEAFF
TRBJ2-2,TRBV7-2,.,TRBD2,TGTGCCAGCAGGAAACTAGCGGGGGCCTCTAAAAACACCGGGGAGCTGTTTTTT,CASRKLAGASKNTGELFF
TRBJ1-2,TRBV3-1/TRBV3-2,.,TRBD1,TGTGCCAGCAGCCCGGGACAGCTTAACTATGGCTACACCTTC,CASSPGQLNYGYTF
TRBJ1-2,TRBV18,.,TRBD1,TGTGCCAGCTCACCAGCGGGGACAGGGGGCAAAGGCTACACCTTC,CASSPAGTGGKGYTF